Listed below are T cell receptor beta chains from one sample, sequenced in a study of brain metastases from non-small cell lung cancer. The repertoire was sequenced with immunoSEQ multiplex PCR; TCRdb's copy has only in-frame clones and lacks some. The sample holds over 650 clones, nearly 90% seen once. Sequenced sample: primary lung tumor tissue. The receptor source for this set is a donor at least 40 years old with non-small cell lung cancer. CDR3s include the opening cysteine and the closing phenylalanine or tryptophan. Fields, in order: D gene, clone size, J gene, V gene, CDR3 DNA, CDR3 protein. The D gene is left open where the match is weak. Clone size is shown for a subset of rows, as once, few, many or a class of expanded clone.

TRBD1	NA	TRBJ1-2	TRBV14	TGTGCCAGCAGCCAAATGACAGGGGATGGCTACACCTTC	CASSQMTGDGYTF
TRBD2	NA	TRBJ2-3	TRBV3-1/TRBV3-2	TGTGCCAGCAGCCAGGGCGGGAGGGCTTACAGCACAGATACGCAGTATTTT	CASSQGGRAYSTDTQYF
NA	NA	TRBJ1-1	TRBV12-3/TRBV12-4	TGTGCCAGCAGTCGTTTCTGGGGGCCTGAAGCTTTCTTT	CASSRFWGPEAFF
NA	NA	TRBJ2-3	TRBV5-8	TGTGCCAGCAGCTCCAACGGGGATACGCAGTATTTT	CASSSNGDTQYF
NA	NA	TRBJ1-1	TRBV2	TGTGCCAGCAGGCTGGACAGTCCGAACACTGAAGCTTTCTTT	CASRLDSPNTEAFF
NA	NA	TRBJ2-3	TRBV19	TGTGCCAGTAGTATAGGAGCAGGGAGCAGCACAGATACGCAGTATTTT	CASSIGAGSSTDTQYF
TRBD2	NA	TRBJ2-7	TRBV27	TGTGCCAGCAGTCCCTGGACTAGCGGTTACGAGCAGTACTTC	CASSPWTSGYEQYF
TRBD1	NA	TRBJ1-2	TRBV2	TGTGCCAGCATGCCCGACAGGGCATATGGCTACACCTTC	CASMPDRAYGYTF
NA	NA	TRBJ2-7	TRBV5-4	TGTGCCAGCAGCTGGGACCCGCCGGGAGAGCAGTACTTC	CASSWDPPGEQYF
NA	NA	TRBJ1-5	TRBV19	TGTGCCAGTAGTCCGCCGGGGGGAACGAAGCCCCAGCATTTT	CASSPPGGTKPQHF
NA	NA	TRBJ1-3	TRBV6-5	TGTGCCAGCAGTTACGGGAGTTCTGGAAACACCATATATTTT	CASSYGSSGNTIYF
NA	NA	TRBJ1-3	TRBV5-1	TGCGCCAGCAGCTTCGGGTCTACCGAAAACACCATATATTTT	CASSFGSTENTIYF
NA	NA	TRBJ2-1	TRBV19	TGTGCCAGTACCCGAGGCGGGATTGGGGTCCAGAATGAGCAGTTCTTC	CASTRGGIGVQNEQFF
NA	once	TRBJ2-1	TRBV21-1	TGTGCCAGCAGAGCCATGATAGCTACACCTTCCGACAATGAGCAGTTCTTC	CASRAMIATPSDNEQFF
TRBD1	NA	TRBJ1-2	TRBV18	TGTGCCAGCTCACTCCGGGACAGGGGGAAAAACTATAGCTACACCTTC	CASSLRDRGKNYSYTF
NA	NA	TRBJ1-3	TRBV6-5	TGTGCCAGCAGGAACTTCATGGCCGGAAACACCATATATTTT	CASRNFMAGNTIYF
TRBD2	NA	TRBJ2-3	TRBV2	TGTGCCAGCAGTCTACTAGCGGGGTTCACAGATACGCAGTATTTT	CASSLLAGFTDTQYF
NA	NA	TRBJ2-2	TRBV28	TGTGCCAGCAGCAGGACCGGATCCTCCACCGGGGAGCTGTTTTTT	CASSRTGSSTGELFF
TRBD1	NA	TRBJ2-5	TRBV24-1	TGTGCCACCAGTGATCCCGGGACAGAAGAGACCCAGTACTTC	CATSDPGTEETQYF
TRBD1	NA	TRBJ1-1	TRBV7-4	TGTGCCAGCAGCGTTACAGGGGTCACTGAAGCTTTCTTT	CASSVTGVTEAFF
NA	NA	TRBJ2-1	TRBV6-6	TGTGCCAGCAGTTCCCTAGGGGGGGGAACTGAGCAGTTCTTC	CASSSLGGGTEQFF
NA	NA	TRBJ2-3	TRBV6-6	TGTGCCAGCAGTTACTCCTCCGTCACAGATACGCAGTATTTT	CASSYSSVTDTQYF